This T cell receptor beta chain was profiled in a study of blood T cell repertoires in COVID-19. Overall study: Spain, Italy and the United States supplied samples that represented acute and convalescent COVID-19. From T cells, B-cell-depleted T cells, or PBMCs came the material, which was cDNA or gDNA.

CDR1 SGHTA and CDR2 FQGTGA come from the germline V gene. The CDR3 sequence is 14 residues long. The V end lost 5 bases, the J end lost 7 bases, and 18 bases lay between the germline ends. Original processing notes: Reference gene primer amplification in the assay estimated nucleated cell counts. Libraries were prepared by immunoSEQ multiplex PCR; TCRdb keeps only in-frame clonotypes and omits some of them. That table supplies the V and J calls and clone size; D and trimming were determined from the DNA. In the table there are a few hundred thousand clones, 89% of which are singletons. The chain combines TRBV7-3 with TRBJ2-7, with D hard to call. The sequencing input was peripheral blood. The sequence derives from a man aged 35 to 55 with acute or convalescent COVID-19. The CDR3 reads CASSLDSYTGEQYF. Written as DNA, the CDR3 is TGTGCCAGCAGCCTCGACTCCTATACCGGGGAGCAGTACTTC.